Following are 22 T cell receptor beta chains from one sample sequenced in a study of T cell responses to AZD1222 COVID-19 vaccine. Using immunoSEQ multiplex PCR, the repertoire was profiled, and TCRdb retains in-frame clones only, with some absent. Here the sample spans some 130,000 clones, more than 80% being singletons. The sequencing used peripheral blood, collected on day 0 of AZD1222 vaccination. The origin of the receptors is an adult in good health.

The V and J genes are TRBV7-8 and TRBJ2-5; D is uncertain. V lost 4 bases, J lost 0 bases, and 15 bases lay in between. The germline V gene encodes CDR1 SGHVS and CDR2 FQNEAQ. The CDR3 contains 16 residues. As DNA, the CDR3 is TGTGCCAGCAGCTCCCCCTTAGTGGGCTACCAAGAGACCCAGTACTTC. As protein: CASSSPLVGYQETQYF.

V usage is TRBV2 and J usage is TRBJ2-3; 12 nucleotides line up with TRBD1. The CDR3 extends over 15 amino acids. The germline gives CDR1 SNHLY, CDR2 FYNNEI. Unmatched junction bases numbered 7, after V lost 7 bases and J lost 5 bases. Written as DNA, the CDR3 is TGTGCCAGCAAGGGGGACAGGGGGCCTTTAGATACGCAGTATTTT. This sequence encodes CASKGDRGPLDTQYF.

The chain links TRBV28 to TRBJ1-1; D remains unclear. The germline CDR1 and CDR2 sequences are MDHEN and SYDVKM. The CDR3 contains 10 residues. V was trimmed by 7 bases and J by 7 bases, leaving 7 bases between them. CDR3: CASTGIEAFF. The CDR3 DNA reads as TGTGCCAGCACCGGGATTGAAGCTTTCTTT.

The chain has TRBV2 and TRBJ2-7, with TRBD1 matching 8 bases. With V trimmed by 4 bases and J by 1 base, 6 bases remained unmatched. The CDR3 spans 15 residues. Germline CDR1 and CDR2: SNHLY and FYNNEI. DNA for the CDR3: TGTGCCAGCAGTGTATTGGGACAGGCGTCCTACGAGCAGTACTTC. Translated: CASSVLGQASYEQYF. Full variable domain (rest looked up from reference TRBV2 and TRBJ2-7): EPEVTQTPSHQVTQMGQEVILRCVPISNHLYFYWYRQILGQKVEFLVSFYNNEISEKSEIFDDQFSVERPDGSNFTLKIRSTKLEDSAMYFCASSVLGQASYEQYFGPGTRLTVT.

The V call is TRBV6-5, the J call TRBJ2-3; TRBD2 agrees at 8 bases. This CDR3 has 13 amino acids. Trimming at V came to 6 bases and at J to 8 bases, leaving 7 bases not matched to a gene. Per the germline V gene, CDR1 is MNHEY and CDR2 is SVGAGI. CDR3 residues: CASSLGGAFTQYF. The CDR3 DNA reads TGTGCCAGCAGCCTCGGGGGGGCCTTTACGCAGTATTTT.

V usage is TRBV28 and J usage is TRBJ1-5; D is possibly TRBD1 (5 bases). The ends were cut back, 5 bases at V and 4 bases at J, with 9 bases in the middle. This CDR3 comprises 13 residues. Germline values: CDR1 MDHEN, CDR2 SYDVKM. The CDR3 DNA reads TGTGCCAGCAGTACACCAGGGAATCAGCCCCAGCATTTT. Translating gives CASSTPGNQPQHF.

V usage is TRBV28 and J usage is TRBJ1-1, with D unclear. V lost 10 bases and J lost 1, with 10 bases in between. CDR1 and CDR2 from the germline V gene are MDHEN and SYDVKM. The CDR3 covers 12 residues. In DNA form, the CDR3 reads TGTGCCACCCCGGGAGCGAACACTGAAGCTTTCTTT. Translated, it gives CATPGANTEAFF.

The rearrangement joins TRBV21-1 to TRBJ2-4. TRBV21-1 is reported as a pseudogene. This CDR3 region has 16 residues. Written as DNA, the CDR3 is TGTGCCAGCAGCAAACTCCGTCATGGGGCCAAAAACATTCAGTACTTC. It translates to CASSKLRHGAKNIQYF.

The rearrangement uses TRBV30 and TRBJ1-2, with unresolved D. Trimming took 1 base from V and 5 from J, leaving 8 bases between them. Per germline, CDR1 GTSNPN and CDR2 SVGIG (reference sequence). The CDR3 consists of 12 residues. The CDR3 loop reads CAWSGAPYGYTF. CDR3 coding DNA: TGTGCCTGGAGTGGAGCCCCGTATGGCTACACCTTC.

The genes are TRBV18 and TRBJ1-2, with a tentative D call TRBD1 (6 bases). The CDR3 is 14 amino acids. Trimming pared 3 bases from V and 5 bases from J, leaving 13 bases between. CDR1 and CDR2 (germline): KGHSH, LQKENI. Here the CDR3 DNA reads TGTGCCAGCTCACCTATACAGGGAGAATATGGCTACACCTTC. It translates to CASSPIQGEYGYTF.

In this sample, this clone turned up a few times. V gene TRBV30 combines with J gene TRBJ2-3; D is possibly TRBD1 or TRBD2 (5 bases each). The CDR3 consists of 13 residues. The V end lost 4 bases, the J end lost 0 bases, and 8 bases lay between the germline ends. Germline CDR1 GTSNPN, CDR2 SVGIG (reference sequence). CDR3 bases: TGTGCCTGGACGGGGCCCAGCACAGATACGCAGTATTTT. Its translation is CAWTGPSTDTQYF. The complete variable domain, with remaining parts taken from reference TRBV30 and TRBJ2-3, reads SQTIHQWPATLVQPVGSPLSLECTVEGTSNPNLYWYRQAAGRGLQLLFYSVGIGQISSEVPQNLSASRPQDRQFILSSKKLLLSDSGFYLCAWTGPSTDTQYFGPGTRLTVL.

The genes are TRBV5-1 and TRBJ2-3; D uncertain. V gave up 4 bases and J gave up 0 bases, with 6 bases separating them. In germline, CDR1 is SGHRS, CDR2 YFSETQ. The CDR3 contains 13 residues. The chain's CDR3 is CASSQPSTDTQYF. The CDR3 nucleotides read TGCGCCAGCAGCCAACCTAGCACAGATACGCAGTATTTT.

A single count supports this clone. The chain carries TRBV6-1 and TRBJ2-6; no definite D call. Germline V gives CDR1 MNHNS, CDR2 SASEGT. Between the trimmed V and J ends, which lost 2 bases and 1 base, there was a span of 6 bases. This CDR3 is built from 15 residues. The CDR3 reads CASSELGSGANVLTF. The CDR3 DNA sequence: TGTGCCAGCAGTGAACTAGGGTCTGGGGCCAACGTCCTGACTTTC.

The chain links TRBV5-4 to TRBJ1-1, with D possibly TRBD1 on 6 matching bases. Per germline, CDR1 SGHNT and CDR2 YYREEE (reference sequence). V was pared by 0 bases and J by 3 bases, with 15 bases between. This CDR3 contains 16 residues. CDR3 amino acids: CASSLGGGRRDTEAFF. As DNA, the CDR3 is TGTGCCAGCAGCTTGGGCGGGGGGCGGCGGGACACTGAAGCTTTCTTT.

The chain carries TRBV7-9 and TRBJ2-4, with 8 bases lining up with TRBD1. Germline CDR1 and CDR2: SEHNR and FQNEAQ (reference sequence). The ends lost 5 bases at V and 3 bases at J; junction bases unmatched: 6. There are 15 residues in the CDR3. This CDR3 reads CASSPTTGGKNIQYF. CDR3 bases: TGTGCCAGCAGCCCGACAACAGGGGGCAAAAACATTCAGTACTTC.

The rearrangement links TRBV2 to TRBJ1-2; possibly TRBD1 for D (6 bases). Per germline, CDR1 SNHLY and CDR2 FYNNEI. The ends were cut back, 4 bases at V and 8 bases at J, with 20 bases in the middle. The CDR3 consists of 15 residues. The CDR3 coding sequence is TGTGCCAGCAGTGGCCTGGGGGCAGCTGGTTTGGGCTACACCTTC. It specifies CASSGLGAAGLGYTF.

This chain links TRBV30 with TRBJ1-1; tentatively, D is TRBD1 (5 bases). Trimming removed 8 bases at V and 1 base at J, with 11 bases between. This CDR3 region has 12 residues. CDR1 is GTSNPN, CDR2 SVGIG, per germline (reference sequence). The CDR3 DNA reads TGTGCCGGGAATACAGGGAACACTGAAGCTTTCTTT. Residues: CAGNTGNTEAFF.

J is TRBJ2-7 and V is TRBV10-3; D perhaps matches TRBD1 (5 bases). V shed 6 bases and J shed 3 bases, with 12 bases lying between them. CDR1 and CDR2 (germline): ENHRY, SYGVKD. The CDR3 has 13 amino acids. DNA for the CDR3: TGTGCCATCAGGGCTGTTGACAGCTACGAGCAGTACTTC. Protein sequence: CAIRAVDSYEQYF.

Written as DNA, the CDR3 is TGCGCCAGCAGCCAAGAGGGTAGCGCAAGGAGCAATCAGCCCCAGCATTTT. As protein: CASSQEGSARSNQPQHF. V and J are TRBV4-1 and TRBJ1-5; no reliable D call. Looked up from germline, CDR1 is MGHRA and CDR2 is YSYEKL. CDR3 length equals 17 residues. Trimming removed 0 bases from V and 1 base from J, with 13 bases in between.

The CDR3 protein is CASSLVTGTTGELFF. The CDR3 DNA follows: TGCGCCAGCAGCTTGGTTACAGGGACCACCGGGGAGCTGTTTTTT. The J gene is TRBJ2-2, the V gene TRBV5-1; D is possibly TRBD1 (6 bases). The CDR3 contains 15 residues. Germline CDR1 SGHRS, CDR2 YFSETQ. Trimming removed 0 bases from V and 4 bases from J, with 10 bases in between. Drawing the rest from reference TRBV5-1 and TRBJ2-2, the complete variable domain is KAGVTQTPRYLIKTRGQQVTLSCSPISGHRSVSWYQQTPGQGLQFLFEYFSETQRNKGNFPGRFSGRQFSNSRSEMNVSTLELGDSALYLCASSLVTGTTGELFFGEGSRLTVL.

The CDR3 loop reads CASSPDRYGYTF. The DNA for the CDR3 is TGTGCCAGCAGTCCTGACAGGTATGGCTACACCTTC. This chain uses TRBV28 with TRBJ1-2, with D possibly matching TRBD1 (6 bases). The CDR3 has 12 amino acids. The V end lost 5 bases, the J end lost 5 bases, and 9 bases lay between the germline ends. Germline-derived CDR1 and CDR2 are MDHEN and SYDVKM.

The genes are TRBV28 and TRBJ1-2; 7 nucleotides align to TRBD1. The V segment lost 6 bases and the J segment 9 bases; nucleotides outside the gene matches: 10. Per the germline V gene, CDR1 is MDHEN and CDR2 is SYDVKM. This CDR3 is built from 13 residues. CDR3 bases: TGTGCCAGCAGAGACAGGGAGGGATTCAGCTACACCTTC. Protein sequence: CASRDREGFSYTF.